This T cell receptor beta chain was identified in a study of T-cell memory formation after mild COVID-19. CDR1 and CDR2 from the germline V gene are SGHAT and FQNNGV. This CDR3 spans 14 amino acids. V was clipped by 5 bases and J by 5 bases, with 15 bases between them. This clonotype was counted only a few times. The target antigen is unknown. The authors produced TCR alpha and TCR beta cDNA libraries with sample barcodes and UMIs by 5'RACE using constant-segment primers. TCRdb analysed the 5' RACE reads with MiXCR anew, one entry per CDR3 protein. The sample includes about 140,000 distinct CDR3 sequences, 11% to 15% of them seen just once. Findings and caveats of the study: Researchers found some responding clones in pre-infection memory, a sign that cross-reactive memory joined. Among contracting clones, CD4+ were mainly CM/EM and CD8+ enriched in EMRA. Day 15 to 85 contracting clones showed balanced CD4/CD8; later expanders leaned CD4+.

This chain links TRBV11-2 with TRBJ1-2; a weak D match, TRBD1 (6 bases). Sequencing was done on a sample of PBMCs or a T cell subset sorted from them (not recorded which). This clonotype originated in an adult woman who had mild COVID-19 (a few samples of this study predate the infection). Cell type and time point are not known. CDR3 region: CASSPAGTRYGYTF. The CDR3 nucleotides are TGTGCCAGCAGCCCCGCCGGGACAAGATATGGCTACACCTTC.